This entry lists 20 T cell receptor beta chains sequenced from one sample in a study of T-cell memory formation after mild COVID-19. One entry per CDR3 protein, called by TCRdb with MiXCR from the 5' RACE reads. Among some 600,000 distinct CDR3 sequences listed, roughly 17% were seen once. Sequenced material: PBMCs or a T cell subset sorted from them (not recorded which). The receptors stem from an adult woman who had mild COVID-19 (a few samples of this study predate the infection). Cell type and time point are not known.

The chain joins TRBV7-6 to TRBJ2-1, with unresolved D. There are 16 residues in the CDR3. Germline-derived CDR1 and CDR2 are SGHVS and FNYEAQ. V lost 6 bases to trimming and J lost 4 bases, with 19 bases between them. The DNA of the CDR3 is TGTGCCAGCAGATCCCTGGTGGGGAAAGGGTACAATGAGCAGTTCTTC. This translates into CASRSLVGKGYNEQFF.

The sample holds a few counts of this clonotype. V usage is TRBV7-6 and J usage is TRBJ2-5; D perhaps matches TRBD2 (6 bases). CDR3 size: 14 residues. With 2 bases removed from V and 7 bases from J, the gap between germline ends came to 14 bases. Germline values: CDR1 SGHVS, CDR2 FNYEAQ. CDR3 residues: CASSLPGPGGTQYF. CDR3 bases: TGTGCCAGCAGCTTACCGGGACCCGGGGGGACCCAGTACTTC.

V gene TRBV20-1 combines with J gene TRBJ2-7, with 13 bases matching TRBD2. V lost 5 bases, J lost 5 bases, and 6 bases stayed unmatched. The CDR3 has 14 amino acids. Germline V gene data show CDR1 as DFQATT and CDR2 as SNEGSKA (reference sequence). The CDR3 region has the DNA TGCAGTGCTGCCAGGACTAGCGGGAGAAACGAGCAGTACTTC. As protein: CSAARTSGRNEQYF.

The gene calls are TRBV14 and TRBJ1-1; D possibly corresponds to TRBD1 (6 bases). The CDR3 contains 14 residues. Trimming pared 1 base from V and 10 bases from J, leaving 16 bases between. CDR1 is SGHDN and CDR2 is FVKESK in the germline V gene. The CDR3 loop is CASSQAQQGGRAFF. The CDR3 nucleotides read TGTGCCAGCAGCCAAGCGCAACAGGGCGGAAGAGCTTTCTTT.

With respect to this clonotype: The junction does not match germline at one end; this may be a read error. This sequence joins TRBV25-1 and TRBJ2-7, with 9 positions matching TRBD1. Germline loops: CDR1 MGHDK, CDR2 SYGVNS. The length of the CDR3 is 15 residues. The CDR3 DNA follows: TGTGCCAACAGTGAAGGACAGGGGCCCCTCTACGAGCAGTACTTC. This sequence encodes CANSEGQGPLYEQYF.

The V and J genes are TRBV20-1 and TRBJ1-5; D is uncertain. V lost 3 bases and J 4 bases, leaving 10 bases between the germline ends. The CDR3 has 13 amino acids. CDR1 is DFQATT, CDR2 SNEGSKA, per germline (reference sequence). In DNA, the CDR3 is TGCAGTGCTAGTGTGGGGTCTAATCAGCCCCAGCATTTT. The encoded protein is CSASVGSNQPQHF.

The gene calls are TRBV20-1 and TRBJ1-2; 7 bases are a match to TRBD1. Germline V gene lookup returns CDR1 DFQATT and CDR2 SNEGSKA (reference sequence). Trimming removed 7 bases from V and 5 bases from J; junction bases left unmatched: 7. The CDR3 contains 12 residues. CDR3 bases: TGCAGTGTCACACAGGGGAAATATGGCTACACCTTC. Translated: CSVTQGKYGYTF.

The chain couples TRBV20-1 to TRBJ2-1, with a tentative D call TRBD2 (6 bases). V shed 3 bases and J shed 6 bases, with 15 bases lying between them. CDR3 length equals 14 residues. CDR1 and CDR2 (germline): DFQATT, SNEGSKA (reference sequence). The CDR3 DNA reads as TGCAGTGCTAGCCATTTGCGGGACCGCAATGAGCAGTTCTTC. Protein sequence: CSASHLRDRNEQFF.

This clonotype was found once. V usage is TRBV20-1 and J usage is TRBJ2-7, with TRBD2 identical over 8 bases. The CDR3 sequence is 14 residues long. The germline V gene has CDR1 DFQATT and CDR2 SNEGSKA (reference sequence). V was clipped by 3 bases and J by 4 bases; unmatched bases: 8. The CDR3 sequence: CSASGSGGRYEQYF. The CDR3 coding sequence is TGCAGTGCTAGTGGTTCGGGGGGGAGGTACGAGCAGTACTTC.

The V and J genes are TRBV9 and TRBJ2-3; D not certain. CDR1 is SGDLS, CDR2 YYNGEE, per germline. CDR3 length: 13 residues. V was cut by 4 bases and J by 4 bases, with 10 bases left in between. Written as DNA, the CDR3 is TGTGCCAGCAGCCTAGACTCGCCAGATACGCAGTATTTT. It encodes CASSLDSPDTQYF.

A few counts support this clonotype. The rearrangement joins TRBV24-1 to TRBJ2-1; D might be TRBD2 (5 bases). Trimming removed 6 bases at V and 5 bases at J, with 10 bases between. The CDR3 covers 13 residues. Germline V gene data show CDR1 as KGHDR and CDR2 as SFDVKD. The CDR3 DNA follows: TGTGCCACCAGTCGGGGTTTCGACAATGAGCAGTTCTTC. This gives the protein CATSRGFDNEQFF.

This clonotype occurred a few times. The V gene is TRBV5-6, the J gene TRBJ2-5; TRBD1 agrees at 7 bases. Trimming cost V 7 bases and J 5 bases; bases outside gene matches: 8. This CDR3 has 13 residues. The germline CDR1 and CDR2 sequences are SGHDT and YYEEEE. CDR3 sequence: CASAPTGLETQYF. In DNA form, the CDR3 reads TGTGCCAGCGCGCCGACAGGGTTGGAGACCCAGTACTTC.

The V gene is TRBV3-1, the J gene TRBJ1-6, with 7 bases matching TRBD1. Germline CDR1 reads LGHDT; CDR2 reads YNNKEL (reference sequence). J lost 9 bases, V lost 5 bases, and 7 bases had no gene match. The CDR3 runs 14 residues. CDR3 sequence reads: CASSGQVFRSPLHF. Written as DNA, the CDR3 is TGTGCCAGCAGCGGACAGGTCTTTCGTTCACCCCTCCACTTT.

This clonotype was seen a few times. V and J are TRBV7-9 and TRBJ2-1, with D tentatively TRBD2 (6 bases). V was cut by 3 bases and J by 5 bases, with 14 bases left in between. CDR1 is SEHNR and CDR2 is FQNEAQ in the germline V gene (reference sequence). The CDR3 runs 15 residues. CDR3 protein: CASSLGTLLNNEQFF. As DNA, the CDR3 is TGTGCCAGCAGCTTGGGGACTCTCCTTAACAATGAGCAGTTCTTC.

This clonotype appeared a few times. CDR3 in amino acids: CASSLSGTEAEAFF. The CDR3 DNA sequence: TGTGCCAGCAGCCTTTCCGGGACAGAGGCTGAAGCTTTCTTT. The V and J genes are TRBV25-1 and TRBJ1-1; 7 positions match TRBD1. The CDR3 covers 14 residues. Losses at the gene ends were 6 bases for V and 6 bases for J; bases not matched to a gene: 10. Germline CDR1 MGHDK, CDR2 SYGVNS.

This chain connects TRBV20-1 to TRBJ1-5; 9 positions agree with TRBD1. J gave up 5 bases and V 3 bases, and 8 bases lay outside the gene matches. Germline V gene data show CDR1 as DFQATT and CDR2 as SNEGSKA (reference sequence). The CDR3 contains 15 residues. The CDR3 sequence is CSASLSDRGHQPQHF. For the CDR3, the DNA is TGCAGTGCTAGTTTGTCGGACAGGGGACATCAGCCCCAGCATTTT.

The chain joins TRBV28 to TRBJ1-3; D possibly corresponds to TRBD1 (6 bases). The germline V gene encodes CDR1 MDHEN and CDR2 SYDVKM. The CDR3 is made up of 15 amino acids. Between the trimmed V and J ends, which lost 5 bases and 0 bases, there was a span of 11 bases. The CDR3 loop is CASSPGQYSGNTIYF. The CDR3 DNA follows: TGTGCCAGCAGTCCTGGACAGTACTCTGGAAACACCATATATTTT. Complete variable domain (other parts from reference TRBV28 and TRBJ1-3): DVKVTQSSRYLVKRTGEKVFLECVQDMDHENMFWYRQDPGLGLRLIYFSYDVKMKEKGDIPEGYSVSREKKERFSLILESASTNQTSMYLCASSPGQYSGNTIYFGEGSWLTVV.

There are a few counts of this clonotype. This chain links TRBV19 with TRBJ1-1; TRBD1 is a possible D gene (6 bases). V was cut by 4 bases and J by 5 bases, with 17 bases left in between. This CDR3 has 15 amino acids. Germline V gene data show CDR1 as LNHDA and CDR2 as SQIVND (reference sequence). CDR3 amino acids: CASSTPAGVGTEAFF. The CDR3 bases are TGTGCCAGTAGTACCCCCGCAGGGGTGGGTACTGAAGCTTTCTTT. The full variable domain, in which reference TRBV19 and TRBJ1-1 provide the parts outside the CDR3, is DGGITQSPKYLFRKEGQNVTLSCEQNLNHDAMYWYRQDPGQGLRLIYYSQIVNDFQKGDIAEGYSVSREKKESFPLTVTSAQKNPTAFYLCASSTPAGVGTEAFFGQGTRLTVV.

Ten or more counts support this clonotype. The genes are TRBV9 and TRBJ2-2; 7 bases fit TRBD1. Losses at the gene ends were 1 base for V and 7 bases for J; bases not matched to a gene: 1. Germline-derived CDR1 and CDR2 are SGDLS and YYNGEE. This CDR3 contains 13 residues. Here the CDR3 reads CASSVRDSGELFF. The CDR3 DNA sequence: TGTGCCAGCAGCGTACGGGACAGCGGGGAGCTGTTTTTT.

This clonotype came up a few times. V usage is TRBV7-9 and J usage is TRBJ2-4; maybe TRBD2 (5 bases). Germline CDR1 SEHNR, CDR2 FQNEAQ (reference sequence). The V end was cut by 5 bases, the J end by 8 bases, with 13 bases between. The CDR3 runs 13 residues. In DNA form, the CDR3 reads TGTGCCAGCAGCCCACTACTAGTGGACATTCAGTACTTC. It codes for CASSPLLVDIQYF.